This T cell receptor beta chain was sequenced during a study of human T cells and chemical hapten exposure. Between the trimmed V and J ends, which lost 4 bases and 8 bases, there was a span of 21 bases. This CDR3 has 16 amino acids. CDR1 SGHVS and CDR2 FQNEAQ come from the germline V gene. Comment on this clonotype: The antigen is not known.

As for time point: patch test 1, 2 weeks after DPC sensitization. Treatment defined: therapeutic diphenylcyclopropenone sensitization with weekly scalp DPC. Notes on the study in general: TCRs at a frequency above 1 in 1000 stayed unchanged with DPC sensitization.

TCRdb reprocessed the RACE reads with MiXCR, giving one entry per CDR3 protein. The table lists 65,000 to 80,000 distinct CDR3 sequences, 10% of them singletons. The sequencing used whole blood, collected in connection with sensitization to the hapten diphenylcyclopropenone (DPC). The TCR was taken from a woman between 50 and 59 years old with alopecia areata. Some clones in this sample may be carry-over from other donors' samples. The chain recombines TRBV7-8 with TRBJ1-3, with D hard to call. DNA of the CDR3: TGTGCCAGCAGCTCCCAGCGGGGAGGGCTCGCGGACACCATATATTTT. Amino acids: CASSSQRGGLADTIYF.